The 19 T cell receptor beta chains below come from one sample, sequenced in a study of T cells in Graves' hyperthyroidism and ophthalmopathy. RNA transcripts provided the source from which TCR beta CDR3 regions were amplified. In the first-round RT-PCR of the TCR CDR3, the HTBI primer set was used. TCRdb reprocessed the multiplex PCR reads with MiXCR, giving one entry per CDR3 protein. The profile shows under 200,000 distinct CDR3 sequences, around 8.9% of them singletons. Material for sequencing was blood. These receptors all come from a woman aged 18-35 years with Graves' hyperthyroidism that later progressed to Graves' ophthalmopathy.

This clonotype has a count of ten or more. CDR3 loop: CASSLGNGGLVGNEQFF. CDR3 sequence (DNA): TGTGCCAGCAGCTTAGGGAACGGAGGACTAGTGGGCAATGAGCAGTTCTTC. The chain combines TRBV7-9 with TRBJ2-1; 7 bases match TRBD2. This CDR3 has 17 residues. V lost 1 base and J lost 6; bases outside the gene matches: 12. Germline CDR1 SEHNR, CDR2 FQNEAQ (reference sequence).

The sample holds many counts of this clonotype. The rearrangement uses TRBV11-2 and TRBJ2-7; D is unresolved. Per germline, CDR1 SGHAT and CDR2 FQNNGV. V lost 0 bases and J lost 2, with 8 bases in between. The CDR3 runs to 14 residues. CDR3 sequence (DNA): TGTGCCAGCAGCTTAGAAGGGTCCACCTACGAGCAGTACTTC. Its translation: CASSLEGSTYEQYF. Filled out from reference TRBV11-2 and TRBJ2-7, the complete variable domain reads EAGVAQSPRYKIIEKRQSVAFWCNPISGHATLYWYQQILGQGPKLLIQFQNNGVVDDSQLPKDRFSAERLKGVDSTLKIQPAKLEDSAVYLCASSLEGSTYEQYFGPGTRLTVT.

The chain uses TRBV7-2 and TRBJ2-7; TRBD1 aligns across 7 bases. Germline V CDR1 and CDR2: SGHTA, FQGNSA. The trim removed 5 bases at V and 7 bases at J, leaving 8 bases unmatched. The CDR3 spans 13 residues. Written as DNA, the CDR3 is TGTGCCAGCAGCCTAAGGACAGGAAGGGAGCAGTACTTC. Amino acids: CASSLRTGREQYF.

The CDR3 protein is CASSLGDRPGYEQYF. CDR3 DNA sequence: TGTGCCAGCAGTTTAGGGGACAGGCCGGGCTACGAGCAGTACTTC. V usage is TRBV28 and J usage is TRBJ2-7; 8 positions match TRBD1. The CDR3 runs to 15 residues. In germline, CDR1 is MDHEN, CDR2 SYDVKM. V was pared by 2 bases and J by 3 bases, with 6 bases of the junction left unmatched.

This clonotype was seen at least ten times. CDR3 protein: CASKKQVTGNTIYF. CDR3 sequence (DNA): TGTGCCTCCAAAAAGCAAGTCACTGGAAACACCATATATTTT. This chain links TRBV28 with TRBJ1-3, with D unclear. The V and J ends lost 11 bases and 2 bases respectively, with 16 bases between them. The CDR3 length is 14 residues. In germline, CDR1 is MDHEN, CDR2 SYDVKM. Together with reference TRBV28 and TRBJ1-3, the CDR3 gives the full variable domain: DVKVTQSSRYLVKRTGEKVFLECVQDMDHENMFWYRQDPGLGLRLIYFSYDVKMKEKGDIPEGYSVSREKKERFSLILESASTNQTSMYLCASKKQVTGNTIYFGEGSWLTVV.

Many counts were recorded for this clonotype. This sequence joins TRBV7-2 and TRBJ1-2; tentatively, D is TRBD1 (5 bases). Germline V lookup: CDR1 SGHTA, CDR2 FQGNSA. The germline V and J ends were trimmed by 2 bases and 4 bases, with 11 bases remaining between them. CDR3 length: 14 amino acids. CDR3 bases: TGTGCCAGCAGCTTAACCAGGGTCGGCTATGGCTACACCTTC. This translates into CASSLTRVGYGYTF. Using reference TRBV7-2 and TRBJ1-2 for the parts outside the CDR3, the full variable domain is GAGVSQSPSNKVTEKGKDVELRCDPISGHTALYWYRQSLGQGLEFLIYFQGNSAPDKSGLPSDRFSAERTGGSVSTLTIQRTQQEDSAVYLCASSLTRVGYGYTFGSGTRLTVV.

Many counts were recorded for this clonotype. This chain joins TRBV6-2 or TRBV6-3 and TRBJ2-2; the match to TRBD2 covers 8 bases. The germline gives CDR1 MNHEY, CDR2 SVGEGT. This CDR3 comprises 17 residues. The V gene end was trimmed by 7 bases and the J gene end by 1 base; junction bases not matched to a gene: 11. CDR3 bases: TGTGCCAGCAAGCACGGGGGCAGCGGGGGGAACACCGGGGAGCTGTTTTTT. This encodes CASKHGGSGGNTGELFF.

This clonotype was seen repeatedly, ten times or more. V gene TRBV14 combines with J gene TRBJ2-5; TRBD2 is a possible D gene (6 bases). Germline V gives CDR1 SGHDN, CDR2 FVKESK. Trimming pared 2 bases from V and 5 bases from J, leaving 15 bases between. This CDR3 has 15 residues. The CDR3 here is CASSQKGLLRETQYF. In nucleotides, the CDR3 is TGTGCCAGCAGCCAAAAGGGACTTTTGAGGGAGACCCAGTACTTC.

The sample holds a few counts of this clonotype. This chain connects TRBV5-8 to TRBJ1-3; 8 bases map to TRBD1. Germline V gives CDR1 SGHTS, CDR2 YDEGEE. The CDR3 contains 15 residues. The V gene end was trimmed by 5 bases and the J gene end by 2 bases; junction bases not matched to a gene: 6. The CDR3 DNA sequence: TGTGCCAGCAGTTATCAGGGGGCGGCTGGAAACACCATATATTTT. It encodes CASSYQGAAGNTIYF.

This clonotype was seen ten or more times. The J gene is TRBJ1-1, the V gene TRBV6-1; D may be TRBD1 (6 bases). The germline V gene encodes CDR1 MNHNS and CDR2 SASEGT. Trimming pared 3 bases from V and 6 bases from J, leaving 11 bases between. This CDR3 is 13 amino acids long. CDR3 loop: CASSEGAGSEAFF. The CDR3 DNA sequence: TGTGCCAGCAGTGAGGGGGCAGGGTCTGAAGCTTTCTTT.

Note on this clonotype: A much larger clone differs by one base, so this may be a read error. The conserved final phenylalanine or tryptophan is absent from the CDR3, which likely points to a read error. The chain links TRBV20-1 to TRBJ1-5; tentatively, D is TRBD1 (6 bases). The CDR3 covers 18 residues. The germline V gene has CDR1 DFQATT and CDR2 SNEGSKA (reference sequence). Trimming cost V 5 bases and J 4 bases, with 27 bases left between them. CDR3 sequence: CSAHQSNSGGPFNQPQHL. The CDR3 DNA sequence: TGCAGTGCTCACCAAAGTAACTCCGGGGGCCCTTTTAATCAGCCCCAGCATCTT.

This clonotype was observed many times. In DNA, the CDR3 is TGTGCCAGCTCATCGACCCCGGACTCCTACAATGAGCAGTTCTTC. Residues: CASSSTPDSYNEQFF. The V call is TRBV18, the J call TRBJ2-1; no clear D gene. The V and J ends lost 5 bases and 0 bases respectively, with 11 bases between them. This CDR3 is 15 amino acids long. Germline CDR1 is KGHSH and CDR2 is LQKENI. Combining the CDR3 with reference TRBV18 and TRBJ2-1 gives the whole variable domain NAGVMQNPRHLVRRRGQEARLRCSPMKGHSHVYWYRQLPEEGLKFMVYLQKENIIDESGMPKERFSAEFPKEGPSILRIQQVVRGDSAAYFCASSSTPDSYNEQFFGPGTRLTVL.

The table lists this clonotype with many counts. The CDR3 DNA reads as TGTGCCAGCAGCCACAGGGACCTAACCTCCTACGAGCAGTACTTC. The encoded protein is CASSHRDLTSYEQYF. The chain carries TRBV6-1 and TRBJ2-7; D perhaps matches TRBD1 (6 bases). The V end lost 6 bases, the J end lost 0 bases, and 15 bases lay between the germline ends. Germline V gene sequence: CDR1 MNHNS, CDR2 SASEGT. This CDR3 contains 15 residues.

The sample holds a few counts of this clonotype. This chain joins TRBV3-1 and TRBJ2-1; D unclear. Between the trimmed V and J ends, which lost 4 bases and 6 bases, there was a span of 16 bases. Germline-derived CDR1 and CDR2 are LGHDT and YNNKEL (reference sequence). The length of the CDR3 is 15 residues. The CDR3 sequence is CASSPSWGLSNEQFF. Written as DNA, the CDR3 is TGTGCCAGCAGCCCAAGTTGGGGATTAAGCAATGAGCAGTTCTTC.

This clonotype was found many times. The chain joins TRBV20-1 to TRBJ2-2; D not resolved. CDR1 and CDR2 (germline): DFQATT, SNEGSKA (reference sequence). The CDR3 sequence is 13 residues long. The V end lost 5 bases, the J end lost 0 bases, and 7 bases lay between the germline ends. This CDR3 is CSAHGPNTGELFF. The CDR3 nucleotides read TGCAGTGCTCACGGGCCGAACACCGGGGAGCTGTTTTTT.

There are a few counts of this clonotype. The gene calls are TRBV29-1 and TRBJ2-2; 9 bases fit TRBD1. CDR1 is SQVTM and CDR2 is ANQGSEA in the germline V gene. The CDR3 is 13 residues long. V was pared by 7 bases and J by 11 bases, with 11 bases of the junction left unmatched. In DNA form, the CDR3 reads TGCAGCGCTCGTCGAACAGGGGGCGGAGAGCTGTTTTTT. This gives the protein CSARRTGGGELFF.

The rearrangement joins TRBV5-5 to TRBJ1-2, with 11 bases matching TRBD1. There are 15 residues in the CDR3. J lost 4 bases, V lost 4 bases, and 6 bases had no gene match. Germline CDR1 is SGHKS and CDR2 is YYEKEE (reference sequence). CDR3: CASSPWTGGIYGYTF. CDR3 DNA sequence: TGTGCCAGCAGCCCGTGGACAGGGGGCATCTATGGCTACACCTTC.

This clonotype was counted a few times. The chain employs TRBV5-1 and TRBJ2-1; the D call may be TRBD1 or TRBD2 (5 bases each). Deletions cut 7 bases from V and 12 bases from J, with 17 bases between. This CDR3 region has 12 residues. Germline V lookup: CDR1 SGHRS, CDR2 YFSETQ. CDR3 DNA sequence: TGCGCCAGCCGGGACGGAGGTACGGTGCAGTTCTTC. Translating it yields CASRDGGTVQFF.

This clonotype has only a few counts. The rearrangement links TRBV30 to TRBJ2-6; no clear D. The CDR3 length is 15 residues. Germline values: CDR1 GTSNPN, CDR2 SVGIG (reference sequence). Trimming removed 0 bases at V and 0 bases at J, with 6 bases between. The CDR3 loop is CAWSVGYSGANVLTF. CDR3 nucleotides: TGTGCCTGGAGTGTGGGGTACTCTGGGGCCAACGTCCTGACTTTC.